One sample yielded the 23 T cell receptor beta chains listed below, sequenced in a study of shared clonotypes between healthy human individuals. Clones were read by immunoSEQ multiplex PCR, and TCRdb kept only the in-frame ones, dropping some. The sample has 550,000 to 800,000 clones; less than 85% are singletons. Material: memory CD4+ T cells sorted from blood. Subset defined: CD45RA-negative fraction. These receptor sequences come from a woman aged 30 to 39 in good health.

In its sample, this clone was seen a few times. The chain combines TRBV5-1 with TRBJ2-2, with 10 bases fitting TRBD1. The ends lost 0 bases at V and 5 bases at J; junction bases unmatched: 4. The germline gives CDR1 SGHRS, CDR2 YFSETQ. There are 16 residues in the CDR3. CDR3 protein: CASSLGGTGDTGELFF. The CDR3 DNA reads as TGCGCCAGCAGCTTGGGCGGGACAGGGGATACCGGGGAGCTGTTTTTT.

The chain couples TRBV5-1 to TRBJ2-7; D unresolved. Between the trimmed V and J ends, which lost 3 bases and 5 bases, there was a span of 12 bases. This CDR3 is 13 amino acids long. Germline V gene sequence: CDR1 SGHRS, CDR2 YFSETQ. CDR3 nucleotide sequence: TGCGCCAGCAGCTCCCCCGTGTTCGACGAGCAGTACTTC. This encodes CASSSPVFDEQYF.

This chain uses TRBV19 with TRBJ1-4; no firm D call. The V end was cut by 4 bases, the J end by 3 bases, with 9 bases between. The V gene's germline CDR1 is LNHDA and CDR2 SQIVND (reference sequence). The CDR3 covers 14 residues. The DNA of the CDR3 is TGTGCCAGTAGTAAGGAGAGAGCTAATGAAAAACTGTTTTTT. Its translation is CASSKERANEKLFF.

V and J are TRBV6-1 and TRBJ1-4; the match to TRBD1 covers 7 bases. Germline assignment: CDR1 MNHNS and CDR2 SASEGT. The ends lost 3 bases at V and 7 bases at J; junction bases unmatched: 5. This CDR3 has 14 residues. CDR3 amino acids: CASSERGGSEKLFF. DNA of the CDR3: TGTGCCAGCAGTGAGAGAGGGGGCAGTGAAAAACTGTTTTTT.

The chain is built from TRBV11-2 and TRBJ2-5; D may be TRBD2 (6 bases). Trimming shortened V by 2 bases and J by 7 bases, and 11 bases separated the two germline ends. Germline values: CDR1 SGHAT, CDR2 FQNNGV. The CDR3 runs 13 residues. The DNA for the CDR3 is TGTGCCAGCAGCTTAAGGAGGGACCGGACCCAGTACTTC. This encodes CASSLRRDRTQYF.

The rearrangement joins TRBV7-8 to TRBJ1-2; weak D call: TRBD1 (5 bases). With 5 bases removed from V and 5 bases from J, the gap between germline ends came to 21 bases. The CDR3 loop spans 16 amino acids. The V gene's germline CDR1 is SGHVS and CDR2 FQNEAQ. The CDR3 coding sequence is TGTGCCAGCAGCCCGGGAAGTGGGCGGGGACTATATGGCTACACCTTC. Protein: CASSPGSGRGLYGYTF.

The genes are TRBV5-6 and TRBJ1-2; 7 nucleotides match TRBD1. J gave up 3 bases and V 3 bases, and 11 bases lay outside the gene matches. The CDR3 extends over 16 amino acids. From germline, CDR1 is SGHDT and CDR2 YYEEEE. CDR3 DNA sequence: TGTGCCAGCAGCTACCTCGGGACAGTTAGGGACTATGGCTACACCTTC. Protein product: CASSYLGTVRDYGYTF.

This sequence joins TRBV30 and TRBJ2-1; 9 positions agree with TRBD2. CDR3 length equals 14 residues. Trimming took 8 bases from V and 6 from J; bases not matched to a gene: 11. Germline loops: CDR1 GTSNPN, CDR2 SVGIG (reference sequence). The CDR3 coding sequence is TGTGCCAGTACTCCGGGACTAGCAGGCAATGAGCAGTTCTTC. Translating gives CASTPGLAGNEQFF. Combining the CDR3 with reference TRBV30 and TRBJ2-1 gives the whole variable domain SQTIHQWPATLVQPVGSPLSLECTVEGTSNPNLYWYRQAAGRGLQLLFYSVGIGQISSEVPQNLSASRPQDRQFILSSKKLLLSDSGFYLCASTPGLAGNEQFFGPGTRLTVL.

The rearrangement links TRBV15 to TRBJ1-2, with D possibly matching TRBD1 (5 bases). Per germline, CDR1 LNHNV and CDR2 YYDKDF (reference sequence). V was shortened by 0 bases and J by 0 bases, with 14 bases between the two germline ends. The CDR3 is 17 residues long. Here the CDR3 DNA reads TGTGCCACCAGCAGAGATCCCGGGACTCATGCTAACTATGGCTACACCTTC. Translating it yields CATSRDPGTHANYGYTF.

This rearrangement joins TRBV7-2 to TRBJ2-1; D is perhaps TRBD2 (5 bases). The germline V gene has CDR1 SGHTA and CDR2 FQGNSA. V lost 5 bases, J lost 4 bases, and 18 bases lay in between. The CDR3 is made up of 16 amino acids. CDR3 protein: CASSKLAGKEYNEQFF. The CDR3 DNA follows: TGTGCCAGCAGCAAACTGGCCGGGAAGGAGTACAATGAGCAGTTCTTC.

The chain is built from TRBV15 and TRBJ2-7; 10 bases are shared with TRBD1. CDR3 length: 16 residues. The ends lost 0 bases at V and 5 bases at J; junction bases unmatched: 7. Germline CDR1 is LNHNV and CDR2 is YYDKDF (reference sequence). As DNA, the CDR3 is TGTGCCACCAGCAGAGATCAGGGACAGGGGTTCCACGAGCAGTACTTC. Its translation is CATSRDQGQGFHEQYF.

This clone was seen a few times. The V and J genes are TRBV5-6 and TRBJ2-2, with 8 bases lining up with TRBD2. The CDR3 runs to 14 residues. V dropped 2 bases and J dropped 5; count of bases not matched to a gene: 2. CDR1 SGHDT and CDR2 YYEEEE come from the germline V gene. The CDR3 here is CASSFGRATGELFF. CDR3 nucleotides: TGTGCCAGCAGCTTCGGGAGGGCTACCGGGGAGCTGTTTTTT.

The V and J genes are TRBV10-3 and TRBJ1-4, with D possibly matching TRBD1 (5 bases). The CDR3 sequence is 13 residues long. The V gene's germline CDR1 is ENHRY and CDR2 SYGVKD. Trimming removed 11 bases at V and 5 bases at J, with 15 bases between. CDR3 sequence reads: CASSGTENEKLFF. The CDR3 coding sequence is TGTGCCTCTTCCGGGACGGAGAATGAAAAACTGTTTTTT.

This chain connects TRBV6-1 to TRBJ2-2, with D possibly being TRBD1 (5 bases). Germline CDR1 is MNHNS and CDR2 is SASEGT. This CDR3 is 14 amino acids long. Trimming cost V 10 bases and J 0 bases, with 12 bases left between them. The CDR3 DNA sequence: TGTGCCACGCGCAGGGCTCCGAACACCGGGGAGCTGTTTTTT. It specifies CATRRAPNTGELFF.

The chain carries TRBV10-3 and TRBJ2-3; 9 bases map to TRBD2. The CDR3 runs to 13 residues. CDR1 is ENHRY, CDR2 SYGVKD, per germline. The CDR3 sequence: CGVRREGLDTQYF. In DNA form, the CDR3 reads TGTGGGGTTCGGCGGGAGGGCCTGGATACGCAGTATTTT.

This chain connects TRBV6-5 to TRBJ1-3, with a possible D match to TRBD1 (5 bases). The CDR3 has 15 residues. The germline CDR1 and CDR2 sequences are MNHEY and SVGAGI. V dropped 6 bases and J dropped 0 bases, with 12 bases sitting between them. CDR3 bases: TGTGCCAGCAGATATACAGGCCGCTCTGGAAACACCATATATTTT. Translated: CASRYTGRSGNTIYF.

The chain joins TRBV10-1 to TRBJ2-5; 7 nucleotides align to TRBD2. The CDR3 is 14 amino acids. The V and J ends lost 3 bases and 7 bases, in that order; junction bases with no gene match: 8. Germline V lookup: CDR1 WNHNN, CDR2 SYGVQD (reference sequence). This CDR3 is CASSESGTGGTQYF. In DNA, the CDR3 is TGCGCCAGCAGTGAATCCGGGACGGGAGGGACCCAGTACTTC.

This chain joins TRBV28 and TRBJ2-3; the match to TRBD2 covers 8 bases. J was trimmed by 5 bases and V by 5 bases; bases with no gene match: 9. Germline CDR1 reads MDHEN; CDR2 reads SYDVKM. This CDR3 spans 15 amino acids. CDR3 DNA sequence: TGTGCCAGCAGTAGTCCGGGAGGGCCGAGAGATACGCAGTATTTT. Its protein product is CASSSPGGPRDTQYF.

This sequence joins TRBV27 and TRBJ1-3; no definite D call. The CDR3 is 15 residues long. Per the germline V gene, CDR1 is MNHEY and CDR2 is SMNVEV (reference sequence). V was cut by 5 bases and J by 0 bases, with 11 bases left in between. The CDR3 DNA sequence: TGTGCCAGCAGTACGCGACTGGTCTCTGGAAACACCATATATTTT. It encodes CASSTRLVSGNTIYF.

V usage is TRBV11-3 and J usage is TRBJ2-3; TRBD2 matches 11 bases. Germline lookup yields CDR1 SGHNT and CDR2 YENEEA. Trimming took 8 bases from V and 6 from J; bases not matched to a gene: 13. The CDR3 is 16 residues long. Here the CDR3 DNA reads TGTGCCAGCGCCCGGGGTAGCGGGAGGGCCGTGGATACGCAGTATTTT. Amino acids: CASARGSGRAVDTQYF.

This chain joins TRBV28 and TRBJ2-1, with D unclear. In germline, CDR1 is MDHEN, CDR2 SYDVKM. This CDR3 comprises 12 residues. Trimming pared 8 bases from V and 8 bases from J, leaving 13 bases between. The CDR3 bases are TGTGCCAGCGGTGGAGAAGTGGATGAGCAGTTCTTC. Translation gives CASGGEVDEQFF. The full variable domain, rest sourced from reference TRBV28 and TRBJ2-1, is DVKVTQSSRYLVKRTGEKVFLECVQDMDHENMFWYRQDPGLGLRLIYFSYDVKMKEKGDIPEGYSVSREKKERFSLILESASTNQTSMYLCASGGEVDEQFFGPGTRLTVL.

V is TRBV2 and J is TRBJ2-7; weak D call: TRBD1 (5 bases). Germline V lookup: CDR1 SNHLY, CDR2 FYNNEI. Trimming shortened V by 10 bases and J by 2 bases, and 30 bases separated the two germline ends. The CDR3 is 18 amino acids. CDR3 DNA: TGTGCCATAACCATCCCTAACGTCAGGGCCACTGTCACCTACGAGCAGTACTTC. This encodes CAITIPNVRATVTYEQYF.

The chain combines TRBV5-1 with TRBJ2-7; D is unresolved. CDR1 and CDR2 from the germline V gene are SGHRS and YFSETQ. V gave up 0 bases and J gave up 6 bases, with 10 bases separating them. The CDR3 sequence is 13 residues long. The CDR3 DNA reads TGCGCCAGCAGCTTGGTACGCAGTTTCGAGCAGTACTTC. It specifies CASSLVRSFEQYF.